Following are 6 T cell receptor beta chains from one sample sequenced in a study of early T cells in non-severe SARS-CoV-2 infection. One entry per CDR3 protein, called by TCRdb with MiXCR from the 5' RACE reads. Here the sample spans fewer than 85,000 distinct CDR3 sequences, roughly 13% being singletons. Sequenced sample: whole blood. The receptors derive from an adult who was a healthcare worker with PCR-confirmed SARS-CoV-2 infection or an uninfected control (not recorded which).

This clonotype was observed many times. The rearrangement links TRBV20-1 to TRBJ1-5; 8 nucleotides line up with TRBD1. CDR1 is DFQATT and CDR2 is SNEGSKA in the germline V gene (reference sequence). Trimming took 4 bases from V and 2 from J; bases not matched to a gene: 4. CDR3 length equals 14 residues. The chain's CDR3 is CSAKPTGGNQPQHF. CDR3 in DNA: TGCAGTGCTAAACCGACAGGGGGCAATCAGCCCCAGCATTTT.

This clonotype appeared a few times. The gene calls are TRBV30 and TRBJ2-1, with a weak D call TRBD2 (7 bases). V was pared by 3 bases and J by 15 bases, with 24 bases between. The CDR3 has 14 amino acids. Germline lookup yields CDR1 GTSNPN and CDR2 SVGIG (reference sequence). CDR3 DNA: TGTGCCTGGAGCCGCCAGGTCGGGGGGCCCGAGGTGTTCTTC. It yields the protein CAWSRQVGGPEVFF.

There are a few counts of this clonotype. The chain couples TRBV12-3 or TRBV12-4 to TRBJ2-3; 10 bases are a match to TRBD2. The CDR3 spans 17 residues. The V gene end was trimmed by 6 bases and the J gene end by 2 bases; junction bases not matched to a gene: 11. CDR3 DNA: TGTGCCAGCAGCCACCCCCGACTAGCGGGCTCCACAGATACGCAGTATTTT. It encodes CASSHPRLAGSTDTQYF.

This clonotype came up many times. CDR3 protein: CASRSGFEEQFF. CDR3 in DNA: TGTGCCAGTAGATCGGGCTTCGAAGAGCAGTTCTTC. The rearrangement links TRBV19 to TRBJ2-1; D is uncertain. The CDR3 is made up of 12 amino acids. Deletions cut 6 bases from V and 10 bases from J, with 13 bases between. Per the germline V gene, CDR1 is LNHDA and CDR2 is SQIVND (reference sequence).

The CDR3 sequence is CASSQVWTPQETQYF. The DNA of the CDR3 is TGCGCCAGCAGCCAAGTATGGACTCCTCAAGAGACCCAGTACTTC. The chain has TRBV4-3 and TRBJ2-5, with a tentative D call TRBD2 (5 bases). In germline, CDR1 is LGHNA, CDR2 YSLEER. This CDR3 has 15 residues. V was shortened by 1 base and J by 2 bases, with 11 bases between the two germline ends.

Only a few counts were recorded for this clonotype. The V call is TRBV4-2, the J call TRBJ2-7; no reliable D call. Germline V CDR1 and CDR2: LGHNA, YNFKEQ. With 9 bases removed from V and 0 bases from J, the gap between germline ends came to 15 bases. CDR3 size: 14 residues. In nucleotides, the CDR3 is TGTGCCAGACTCGACCAGGAATACTCCTACGAGCAGTACTTC. It translates to CARLDQEYSYEQYF.